The rows below give T cell receptor beta chains drawn from one sample of a study of identifying expanded T cells in peripheral blood. Produced via immunoSEQ multiplex PCR; TCRdb's table is partial and in-frame only. The sample consists of tens of thousands of clones, about 83% of them appearing once. The sample comprised blood. The receptors shown here come from a person between 18 and 70 years old in good health. CDR3s include the opening cysteine and the closing phenylalanine or tryptophan. A D gene is named only where the DNA matches it firmly. Clone size, where shown, is once, few, many, or a class for clones that have expanded.

J	size	V	D	CDR3	DNA
TRBJ2-1	-	TRBV30	TRBD2	CAWSGGGASGEQFF	TGTGCCTGGAGTGGCGGGGGGGCCTCGGGTGAGCAGTTCTTC
TRBJ2-3	-	TRBV19	TRBD1	CASSMSAGTGESTDTQYF	TGTGCCAGTAGTATGTCGGCCGGGACAGGGGAAAGCACAGATACGCAGTATTTT
TRBJ2-2	-	TRBV28	-	CASSFGVTGELFF	TGTGCCAGCAGTTTCGGGGTCACCGGGGAGCTGTTTTTT
TRBJ2-4	-	TRBV30	TRBD1	CAWGGTGGKNIQYF	TGTGCCTGGGGTGGGACAGGGGGCAAGAACATTCAGTACTTC
TRBJ2-3	few	TRBV7-2	-	CASSILGADSTDTQYF	TGTGCCAGCAGCATCCTAGGAGCCGATAGCACAGATACGCAGTATTTT
TRBJ2-1	-	TRBV10-2	-	CASSAYRDGNEQFF	TGCGCCAGCAGTGCTTATCGGGATGGCAATGAGCAGTTCTTC
TRBJ1-2	-	TRBV2	TRBD1	CASRDRGTGTGYTF	TGTGCCAGCAGAGACAGGGGAACTGGGACTGGCTACACCTTC
TRBJ2-2	-	TRBV9	TRBD1	CASSVEVGQGIGGELFF	TGTGCCAGCAGCGTCGAAGTCGGACAGGGAATTGGCGGGGAGCTGTTTTTT
TRBJ1-1	-	TRBV7-8	-	CASSLVGRNTEAFF	TGTGCCAGCAGCTTAGTTGGGAGGAACACTGAAGCTTTCTTT
TRBJ1-2	-	TRBV29-1	TRBD1	CSVRDSVYGYTF	TGCAGCGTCAGGGACAGCGTCTATGGCTACACCTTC
TRBJ1-3	-	TRBV9	-	CASSVYAGAGDTIYF	TGTGCCAGCAGCGTTTATGCAGGGGCGGGCGACACCATATATTTT
TRBJ2-5	-	TRBV30	-	CAWVPKGGDETQYF	TGTGCCTGGGTCCCTAAGGGGGGGGACGAGACCCAGTACTTC
TRBJ2-3	-	TRBV7-9	-	CASSLAGVYDTQYF	TGTGCCAGCAGCTTAGCCGGGGTATATGATACGCAGTATTTT
TRBJ1-1	-	TRBV2	-	CASETTGNTEAFF	TGTGCCAGCGAAACAACAGGGAACACTGAAGCTTTCTTT
TRBJ1-6	-	TRBV7-8	TRBD1	CASSADRGGSPLHF	TGTGCCAGCAGCGCAGACAGGGGGGGTTCACCCCTCCACTTT
TRBJ2-1	-	TRBV29-1	TRBD1	CSVPEQGNEFF	TGCAGCGTTCCGGAACAGGGGAACGAGTTCTTC
TRBJ1-5	few	TRBV7-9	TRBD1	CASNTIRARTGNSNQPQHF	TGTGCCAGCAACACTATTAGGGCGAGGACAGGTAATAGCAATCAGCCCCAGCATTTT
TRBJ2-7	-	TRBV5-6	TRBD2	CASSWRLAGSSYEQYF	TGTGCCAGCAGCTGGAGACTAGCGGGAAGCTCCTACGAGCAGTACTTC
TRBJ2-3	-	TRBV27	TRBD1	CASSPTGIADTQYF	TGTGCCAGCAGTCCGACAGGGATCGCAGATACGCAGTATTTT
TRBJ2-1	-	TRBV20-1	-	CSARTHNEQFF	TGCAGTGCTCGGACTCACAATGAGCAGTTCTTC
TRBJ2-5	-	TRBV6-6	-	CASSYSRQPRAETQYF	TGTGCCAGCAGTTACTCGAGGCAGCCTAGAGCAGAGACCCAGTACTTC
TRBJ1-2	few	TRBV7-9	-	CASSLHWDGYTF	TGTGCCAGCAGCCTCCATTGGGATGGCTACACCTTC
TRBJ2-3	-	TRBV6-1	-	CASTRSGTDTQYF	TGTGCCAGCACACGGAGCGGGACAGATACGCAGTATTTT
TRBJ1-4	-	TRBV7-9	TRBD1	CASSSSTGGSEKLFF	TGTGCCAGCAGCTCCTCGACAGGGGGAAGCGAAAAACTGTTTTTT
TRBJ2-7	-	TRBV7-6	-	CASSPGTYEQYF	TGTGCCAGCAGCCCCGGGACCTACGAGCAGTACTTC
TRBJ2-1	-	TRBV6-1	-	CASTLGAYEQFF	TGTGCCAGCACTCTGGGGGCCTATGAGCAGTTCTTC
TRBJ2-5	few	TRBV2	-	CASSPTSLEGSAQYF	TGTGCCAGCAGTCCAACTAGCCTGGAGGGTTCGGCCCAGTACTTC
TRBJ1-1	once	TRBV10-3	TRBD1	CAISAGQGYTEAFF	TGTGCCATCAGTGCGGGACAGGGGTACACTGAAGCTTTCTTT
TRBJ2-3	few	TRBV4-3	TRBD1	CASSQRTGRTDTQYF	TGCGCCAGCAGCCAAAGGACAGGGAGGACAGATACGCAGTATTTT
TRBJ1-2	-	TRBV13	TRBD1	CASSHRTGGYGYTF	TGTGCCAGCAGCCACAGGACAGGCGGATATGGCTACACCTTC
TRBJ1-2	once	TRBV6-1	-	CASSEARDNYGYTF	TGTGCCAGCAGTGAAGCCAGGGATAACTATGGCTACACCTTC
TRBJ1-1	-	TRBV5-1	-	CASSLVSGRNTEAFF	TGCGCCAGCAGCTTGGTTTCGGGCAGGAACACTGAAGCTTTCTTT
TRBJ2-5	-	TRBV5-1	-	CASSLGTYQETQYF	TGCGCCAGCAGCTTGGGGACATACCAAGAGACCCAGTACTTC
TRBJ1-4	once	TRBV18	TRBD1	CASSPGQGEKLFF	TGTGCCAGCTCGCCGGGACAGGGTGAAAAACTGTTTTTT
TRBJ2-5	few	TRBV29-1	TRBD2	CSVAPPAGGETQYF	TGCAGCGTTGCCCCCCCAGCGGGGGGGGAGACCCAGTACTTC
TRBJ2-1	-	TRBV9	TRBD2	CASSVDSGRYGEQFF	TGTGCCAGCAGCGTAGACAGCGGGAGGTACGGGGAGCAGTTCTTC
TRBJ2-5	-	TRBV7-8	-	CASSSMIGGQETQYF	TGTGCCAGCAGCTCGATGATAGGGGGGCAAGAGACCCAGTACTTC
TRBJ1-4	-	TRBV5-1	-	CASSLVGAEEEKLFF	TGCGCCAGCAGCTTGGTGGGGGCTGAGGAAGAAAAACTGTTTTTT
TRBJ2-5	-	TRBV7-8	TRBD2	CASSQPTSGGSQETQYF	TGTGCCAGCAGCCAACCGACCAGCGGGGGGTCACAAGAGACCCAGTACTTC
TRBJ1-2	-	TRBV6-5	-	CASRDGRVDTF	TGTGCCAGCAGAGACGGGCGGGTCGACACCTTC
TRBJ1-1	few	TRBV6-4	-	CASSDSANTEAFF	TGTGCCAGCAGTGACTCGGCCAACACTGAAGCTTTCTTT